The 15 T cell receptor beta chains presented below share a single source sample, sequenced in a study of OX40 agonist ivuxolimab in advanced cancers. Preparation of the library involved the immunoSEQ multiplex PCR assay. The source is immuneACCESS, and TCRdb retained only in-frame sequences with V and J called. Part of the clones is not carried over; for the studies checked, unresolved V genes explain less than half of this, and the remainder is unexplained. The sample profile shows approximately 66,000 clones; about nine tenths of them were found once. Less than 0.65% of the sample is taken by the ten largest. Sequenced here: CD4+ or CD8+ T cells sorted from blood, sampled in a trial of the OX40 agonist ivuxolimab. The receptor set was obtained from an adult with an advanced solid tumor such as melanoma, head and neck, liver or kidney cancer.

The J gene is TRBJ2-5, the V gene TRBV6-1, with D possibly matching TRBD1 (7 bases). Germline CDR1 and CDR2: MNHNS and SASEGT. Trimming shortened V by 1 base and J by 4 bases, and 13 bases separated the two germline ends. This CDR3 has 15 amino acids. The CDR3: CASSEGRGAGETQYF. The CDR3 DNA sequence: TGTGCCAGCAGTGAAGGCAGGGGGGCGGGAGAGACCCAGTACTTC.

The genes are TRBV5-1 and TRBJ1-6; the D is unclear. Trimming took off 0 bases at V and 9 bases at J, with 10 bases between the two ends. The germline gives CDR1 SGHRS, CDR2 YFSETQ. The CDR3 has 14 amino acids. CDR3 DNA sequence: TGCGCCAGCAGCTTGGGGCAGGAGGCTTCACCCCTCCACTTT. This codes for CASSLGQEASPLHF. Full variable domain (rest looked up from reference TRBV5-1 and TRBJ1-6): KAGVTQTPRYLIKTRGQQVTLSCSPISGHRSVSWYQQTPGQGLQFLFEYFSETQRNKGNFPGRFSGRQFSNSRSEMNVSTLELGDSALYLCASSLGQEASPLHFGNGTRLTVT.

This clone was recorded once. V usage is TRBV30 and J usage is TRBJ2-5; a weak D match, TRBD1 (5 bases). The V end was cut by 2 bases, the J end by 9 bases, with 16 bases between. Germline loops: CDR1 GTSNPN, CDR2 SVGIG (reference sequence). This CDR3 contains 13 residues. Written as DNA, the CDR3 is TGTGCCTGGAGTTTATTACATTTAGGGGCCCAGTACTTC. Translation gives CAWSLLHLGAQYF.

V and J are TRBV7-2 and TRBJ2-1; D is perhaps TRBD1 or TRBD2 (5 bases each). V was trimmed by 7 bases and J by 0 bases, leaving 13 bases between them. CDR1 is SGHTA, CDR2 FQGNSA, per germline. The CDR3 length is 15 residues. The DNA for the CDR3 is TGTGCCAGCATCCTGGGACGGCCCTCCTACAATGAGCAGTTCTTC. It encodes CASILGRPSYNEQFF.

This clone was observed once. This rearrangement joins TRBV6-1 to TRBJ1-3, with D possibly being TRBD1 (6 bases). Germline values: CDR1 MNHNS, CDR2 SASEGT. CDR3 length equals 14 residues. Trimming shortened V by 7 bases and J by 3 bases, and 13 bases separated the two germline ends. In DNA form, the CDR3 reads TGTGCCAGCACCGGCAGGGGTGATGGAAACACCATATATTTT. This codes for CASTGRGDGNTIYF.

The chain has TRBV10-3 and TRBJ1-6; D may be TRBD1 (5 bases). Deletions cut 4 bases from V and 7 bases from J, with 11 bases between. This CDR3 has 14 amino acids. CDR1 is ENHRY, CDR2 SYGVKD, per germline. In DNA form, the CDR3 reads TGTGCCATCAGTGGTGAGGCAGGGAATTCACCCCTCCACTTT. Protein sequence: CAISGEAGNSPLHF.

The chain combines TRBV5-4 with TRBJ2-1; the match to TRBD2 covers 16 bases. The CDR3 sequence is 20 residues long. The V and J ends lost 0 bases and 1 base, in that order; junction bases with no gene match: 7. Germline V gives CDR1 SGHNT, CDR2 YYREEE (reference sequence). The CDR3: CASSLGPGTSGGVSYNEQFF. CDR3 DNA sequence: TGTGCCAGCAGCTTGGGACCGGGGACTAGCGGGGGGGTTTCCTACAATGAGCAGTTCTTC.

This clone was observed a handful of times. The rearrangement links TRBV11-2 to TRBJ2-1; tentatively, D is TRBD1 (5 bases). The CDR3 covers 13 residues. The ends were cut back, 1 base at V and 4 bases at J, with 5 bases in the middle. From germline, CDR1 is SGHAT and CDR2 FQNNGV. CDR3 DNA sequence: TGTGCCAGCAGCTTAGGACAGTACAATGAGCAGTTCTTC. Its translation is CASSLGQYNEQFF.

This rearrangement joins TRBV5-6 to TRBJ2-3; 9 positions match TRBD2. V was pared by 1 base and J by 0 bases, with 3 bases of the junction left unmatched. CDR3 size: 16 residues. CDR1 is SGHDT, CDR2 YYEEEE, per germline. The CDR3: CASSLLAGASTDTQYF. CDR3 coding DNA: TGTGCCAGCAGCTTGTTAGCGGGGGCGAGCACAGATACGCAGTATTTT.

The chain has TRBV5-5 and TRBJ2-5, with TRBD1 identical over 7 bases. The length of the CDR3 is 13 residues. After removal of 4 bases from V and 3 bases from J, the junction contained 3 bases not matched to a gene. The germline V gene has CDR1 SGHKS and CDR2 YYEKEE (reference sequence). This chain's CDR3 is CASSPTGKETQYF. CDR3 bases: TGTGCCAGCAGCCCGACAGGGAAAGAGACCCAGTACTTC.

The rearrangement links TRBV9 to TRBJ1-5; D not resolved. Trimming cost V 2 bases and J 9 bases, with 15 bases left between them. CDR1 SGDLS and CDR2 YYNGEE come from the germline V gene. The CDR3 covers 14 residues. The CDR3 protein is CASSVGSAAGPQHF. The CDR3 DNA sequence: TGTGCCAGCAGCGTGGGGAGCGCCGCTGGGCCCCAGCATTTT.

There are a few counts of this clone. V and J are TRBV10-2 and TRBJ1-1; unclear D gene. Germline CDR1 is WSHSY and CDR2 is SAAADI. The CDR3 is 13 amino acids. V lost 0 bases and J lost 8, with 10 bases in between. Written as DNA, the CDR3 is TGCGCCAGCAGTGAGTCCCAGTCTCGGGAAGCTTTCTTT. It is translated as CASSESQSREAFF.

V gene TRBV27 combines with J gene TRBJ1-5; 7 nucleotides match TRBD1. After removal of 0 bases from V and 2 bases from J, the junction contained 10 bases not matched to a gene. The germline CDR1 and CDR2 sequences are MNHEY and SMNVEV (reference sequence). This CDR3 contains 18 residues. CDR3 loop: CASSLSDRSPYGNQPQHF. The CDR3, as DNA: TGTGCCAGCAGTTTATCGGACAGGTCTCCCTATGGCAATCAGCCCCAGCATTTT.

The chain joins TRBV18 to TRBJ2-1; no clear D gene. CDR1 and CDR2 (germline): KGHSH, LQKENI. V lost 3 bases and J 6 bases, leaving 12 bases between the germline ends. The CDR3 runs 14 residues. This CDR3 reads CASSPASAANEQFF. CDR3 nucleotide sequence: TGTGCCAGCTCACCGGCGTCGGCAGCCAATGAGCAGTTCTTC.

The gene calls are TRBV27 and TRBJ2-3; D uncertain. Germline V CDR1 and CDR2: MNHEY, SMNVEV (reference sequence). With 4 bases removed from V and 3 bases from J, the gap between germline ends came to 8 bases. The CDR3 has 13 residues. Written as DNA, the CDR3 is TGTGCCAGCAGTTCGCCGCTAACAGATACGCAGTATTTT. Translating it yields CASSSPLTDTQYF.